Each of the 14 T cell receptor beta chains below was sequenced from the same sample in a study of cytomegalovirus exposure and HLA in healthy donors. The PCR made use of 60 Vbeta and 13 Jbeta primers. Repertoires were generated with immunoSEQ multiplex PCR, while TCRdb's copy carries only in-frame clones and drops some. The data contain about 180,000 clones, almost 85% of them singletons. Sample: PBMCs. These receptors came from a woman in her forties or fifties in good health and CMV-seronegative.

The V and J genes are TRBV7-6 and TRBJ2-5; 10 positions agree with TRBD1. Trimming removed 6 bases from V and 1 base from J; junction bases left unmatched: 8. The CDR3 runs 16 residues. Germline-derived CDR1 and CDR2 are SGHVS and FNYEAQ. The CDR3 sequence: CASRDRGRLRQETQYF. CDR3 nucleotide sequence: TGTGCCAGCAGGGACAGGGGGAGACTCCGCCAAGAGACCCAGTACTTC.

The V gene is TRBV9, the J gene TRBJ2-1; the D gene is possibly TRBD2 (5 bases). CDR1 is SGDLS, CDR2 YYNGEE, per germline. The CDR3 has 17 residues. V dropped 4 bases and J dropped 0 bases, with 17 bases sitting between them. This CDR3 reads CASSSRTDRTSYNEQFF. The DNA of the CDR3 is TGTGCCAGCAGCTCGAGGACTGACCGTACCTCCTACAATGAGCAGTTCTTC.

This chain joins TRBV19 and TRBJ2-3, with 15 nucleotides matching TRBD2. Germline V gene sequence: CDR1 LNHDA, CDR2 SQIVND (reference sequence). The CDR3 runs 16 residues. Unmatched junction bases numbered 8, after V lost 8 bases and J lost 5 bases. The CDR3 sequence: CASLGGTSGRIDTQYF. The CDR3 nucleotides are TGTGCCAGTTTAGGAGGGACTAGCGGGAGGATAGATACGCAGTATTTT.

In this sample, this clone turned up a few times. This sequence joins TRBV7-9 and TRBJ2-5, with TRBD2 matching 7 bases. V shed 5 bases and J 5 bases; nucleotides not matched to a gene: 8. CDR1 SEHNR and CDR2 FQNEAQ come from the germline V gene (reference sequence). CDR3 length equals 14 residues. CDR3 sequence: CASSRAGIGETQYF. In DNA form, the CDR3 reads TGTGCCAGCAGCCGAGCGGGAATCGGGGAGACCCAGTACTTC.

The chain is built from TRBV2 and TRBJ1-1; D not certain. The CDR3 covers 13 residues. The germline gives CDR1 SNHLY, CDR2 FYNNEI. Trimming took off 4 bases at V and 1 base at J, with 7 bases between the two ends. The CDR3 reads CASSVTGNTEAFF. The CDR3 nucleotides are TGTGCCAGCAGTGTTACGGGGAACACTGAAGCTTTCTTT.

This chain links TRBV5-1 with TRBJ2-5; maybe TRBD1 (5 bases). The J call could be wrong; TRBJ2-7 is a better fit for the DNA end. Germline lookup yields CDR1 SGHRS and CDR2 YFSETQ. There are 15 residues in the CDR3. The DNA for the CDR3 is TGCGCCAGCAGGCATTATTCACAGGAATCCTACGAGCAGTACTTC. It specifies CASRHYSQESYEQYF.

This clone has only one observation. V gene TRBV5-6 combines with J gene TRBJ1-1, with a tentative D call TRBD1 (5 bases). Trimming removed 3 bases from V and 0 bases from J, with 15 bases in between. Germline-derived CDR1 and CDR2 are SGHDT and YYEEEE. There are 16 residues in the CDR3. The CDR3 reads CASSWVGGDLNTEAFF. The DNA for the CDR3 is TGTGCCAGCAGCTGGGTGGGAGGGGATTTGAACACTGAAGCTTTCTTT.

V and J are TRBV19 and TRBJ1-2; TRBD1 agrees at 10 bases. V shed 6 bases, J shed 1 base, and the junction held 8 bases outside the gene matches. The germline gives CDR1 LNHDA, CDR2 SQIVND (reference sequence). The CDR3 loop spans 16 amino acids. The CDR3 sequence is CASSRTGGLLNYGYTF. The CDR3 bases are TGTGCCAGTAGCAGGACAGGGGGACTTCTTAACTATGGCTACACCTTC.

The chain employs TRBV15 and TRBJ1-4; D call uncertain. The V end lost 0 bases, the J end lost 3 bases, and 8 bases lay between the germline ends. The CDR3 has 15 residues. The germline V gene has CDR1 LNHNV and CDR2 YYDKDF (reference sequence). The CDR3, as DNA: TGTGCCACCAGCAGAGATGCCGCAGCTAATGAAAAACTGTTTTTT. Translated: CATSRDAAANEKLFF.

This rearrangement joins TRBV29-1 to TRBJ1-2, with a possible D match to TRBD1 (6 bases). Germline CDR1 SQVTM, CDR2 ANQGSEA. The CDR3 consists of 11 residues. V lost 4 bases and J lost 6, with 9 bases in between. CDR3 amino acids: CSVGQVDGYTF. For the CDR3, the DNA is TGCAGCGTTGGACAGGTTGATGGCTACACCTTC.

Only a few counts were recorded for this clone. The J gene is TRBJ2-7, the V gene TRBV16; 9 bases are a match to TRBD1. Per the germline V gene, CDR1 is KGHSY and CDR2 is FQNENV. V shed 3 bases, J shed 2 bases, and the junction held 2 bases outside the gene matches. This CDR3 region has 14 residues. The CDR3 protein is CASSHGTGTYEQYF. In nucleotides, the CDR3 is TGTGCCAGCAGCCACGGGACAGGGACCTACGAGCAGTACTTC.

This chain links TRBV11-2 with TRBJ2-5, with D possibly matching TRBD1 (5 bases). The germline V and J ends were trimmed by 6 bases and 3 bases, with 23 bases remaining between them. Germline assignment: CDR1 SGHAT and CDR2 FQNNGV. The CDR3 spans 17 residues. CDR3: CASSHITGFVGKETQYF. For the CDR3, the DNA is TGTGCCAGCAGTCATATTACAGGTTTCGTCGGCAAAGAGACCCAGTACTTC.

This CDR3 reads CASSLVTGVETQYF. DNA for the CDR3: TGCGCCAGCAGCTTGGTAACGGGAGTAGAGACCCAGTACTTC. The rearrangement links TRBV5-1 to TRBJ2-5; D possibly corresponds to TRBD2 (6 bases). V lost 0 bases and J 4 bases, leaving 10 bases between the germline ends. Germline V CDR1 and CDR2: SGHRS, YFSETQ. This CDR3 has 14 residues.

CDR3 residues: CASSAGTSGGRQETQYF. The CDR3 DNA sequence: TGTGCCAGCAGCGCTGGGACTAGCGGGGGGCGCCAAGAGACCCAGTACTTC. J is TRBJ2-5 and V is TRBV9; TRBD2 agrees at 15 bases. Germline assignment: CDR1 SGDLS and CDR2 YYNGEE. This CDR3 has 17 residues. V shed 3 bases and J 1 base; nucleotides not matched to a gene: 4.